These 23 T cell receptor beta chains share one sample of origin, sequenced in a study of cytomegalovirus exposure and HLA in healthy donors. Amplification used 60 Vbeta primers and 13 Jbeta primers. Generated by immunoSEQ multiplex PCR, the TCRdb table keeps only in-frame clones and is missing some. In the table there are about 160,000 clones, almost 80% of which are singletons. The sample taken for sequencing was PBMCs. These receptor sequences come from a woman aged 45-59 years in good health and CMV-seronegative.

The rearrangement uses TRBV28 and TRBJ2-7; 7 bases match TRBD1. V gave up 7 bases and J gave up 5 bases; unmatched junction bases: 14. CDR1 is MDHEN and CDR2 is SYDVKM in the germline V gene. This CDR3 region has 15 residues. CDR3 sequence (DNA): TGTGCCAGCACGCCGGCGCAATACAGGGGCCACGAGCAGTACTTC. Residues: CASTPAQYRGHEQYF.

This clone was counted between two and nine times. This chain links TRBV19 with TRBJ1-5; 8 nucleotides align to TRBD1. Germline V gene data show CDR1 as LNHDA and CDR2 as SQIVND (reference sequence). CDR3 length equals 14 residues. With 9 bases clipped from V and 0 bases from J, the junction kept 4 bases outside the gene matches. The CDR3 nucleotides are TGTGCCAGCAGACAGGGGATTAGCAATCAGCCCCAGCATTTT. This sequence encodes CASRQGISNQPQHF.

This chain's CDR3 is CASTIRTGSYEQYF. The CDR3 region has the DNA TGTGCCAGCACCATCCGGACAGGCTCCTACGAGCAGTACTTC. The V and J genes are TRBV28 and TRBJ2-7; TRBD1 matches 7 bases. Germline V lookup: CDR1 MDHEN, CDR2 SYDVKM. The CDR3 is 14 residues long. The trim removed 7 bases at V and 0 bases at J, leaving 6 bases unmatched. Together with reference TRBV28 and TRBJ2-7, the CDR3 gives the full variable domain: DVKVTQSSRYLVKRTGEKVFLECVQDMDHENMFWYRQDPGLGLRLIYFSYDVKMKEKGDIPEGYSVSREKKERFSLILESASTNQTSMYLCASTIRTGSYEQYFGPGTRLTVT.

This clone was recorded only once. This rearrangement joins TRBV10-3 to TRBJ2-1; 13 bases are shared with TRBD2. V was clipped by 5 bases and J by 9 bases; unmatched bases: 7. The CDR3 has 15 residues. Germline CDR1 and CDR2: ENHRY and SYGVKD. In nucleotides, the CDR3 is TGTGCCATCAGTTCAGGGACTAGCGGGATCAGTGAGCAGTTCTTC. This encodes CAISSGTSGISEQFF.

This clone showed up just a few times. The chain has TRBV7-6 and TRBJ1-5; TRBD1 is a possible D gene (6 bases). Germline V gene lookup returns CDR1 SGHVS and CDR2 FNYEAQ. V lost 1 base, J lost 0 bases, and 10 bases lay in between. The CDR3 sequence is 16 residues long. The CDR3 loop reads CASSLGRGHSNQPQHF. Written as DNA, the CDR3 is TGTGCCAGCAGCTTAGGCAGGGGACATAGCAATCAGCCCCAGCATTTT. Together with reference TRBV7-6 and TRBJ1-5, the CDR3 gives the full variable domain: GAGVSQSPRYKVTKRGQDVALRCDPISGHVSLYWYRQALGQGPEFLTYFNYEAQQDKSGLPNDRFSAERPEGSISTLTIQRTEQRDSAMYRCASSLGRGHSNQPQHFGDGTRLSIL.

The chain combines TRBV5-1 with TRBJ2-5; D is unclear. Germline CDR1 reads SGHRS; CDR2 reads YFSETQ. The CDR3 has 14 residues. The V end was cut by 0 bases, the J end by 4 bases, with 10 bases between. The CDR3 DNA reads as TGCGCCAGCAGCTTGGAAGGTCCGGGAGAGACCCAGTACTTC. This translates into CASSLEGPGETQYF. Full variable domain (outside the CDR3, taken from reference TRBV5-1 and TRBJ2-5): KAGVTQTPRYLIKTRGQQVTLSCSPISGHRSVSWYQQTPGQGLQFLFEYFSETQRNKGNFPGRFSGRQFSNSRSEMNVSTLELGDSALYLCASSLEGPGETQYFGPGTRLLVL.

This sequence joins TRBV2 and TRBJ2-1, with D possibly being TRBD1 (6 bases). This CDR3 region has 16 residues. The germline V gene has CDR1 SNHLY and CDR2 FYNNEI. Trimming pared 6 bases from V and 0 bases from J, leaving 15 bases between. The CDR3 spells CASRARGSGSYNEQFF. The CDR3, as DNA: TGTGCCAGCAGGGCCAGGGGCTCGGGCTCCTACAATGAGCAGTTCTTC.

The J gene is TRBJ2-3, the V gene TRBV4-3, with D possibly matching TRBD2 (6 bases). CDR1 is LGHNA, CDR2 YSLEER, per germline. Trimming took 3 bases from V and 2 from J, leaving 15 bases between them. The CDR3 has 16 residues. CDR3: CASSQGSGELTDTQYF. CDR3 nucleotide sequence: TGCGCCAGCAGCCAGGGTTCGGGGGAGCTCACAGATACGCAGTATTTT.

This rearrangement joins TRBV27 to TRBJ2-7; TRBD2 aligns across 14 bases. With 7 bases clipped from V and 2 bases from J, the junction kept 10 bases outside the gene matches. The germline V gene encodes CDR1 MNHEY and CDR2 SMNVEV (reference sequence). This CDR3 has 17 residues. In DNA form, the CDR3 reads TGTGCCAGCACCGACGCCGGGACTAGCGGGAGCACCTACGAGCAGTACTTC. This translates into CASTDAGTSGSTYEQYF.

The rearrangement links TRBV4-3 to TRBJ2-1, with a tentative D call TRBD1 (5 bases). With 0 bases removed from V and 7 bases from J, the gap between germline ends came to 10 bases. The CDR3 is 14 amino acids. Germline V CDR1 and CDR2: LGHNA, YSLEER. The CDR3 is CASSQEGAGNEQFF. CDR3 nucleotide sequence: TGCGCCAGCAGCCAAGAAGGGGCAGGTAATGAGCAGTTCTTC.

The DNA for the CDR3 is TGTGCCAGCAGCGTAGCCGGGATGGCTCATCAGCCCCAGCATTTT. Amino acid sequence: CASSVAGMAHQPQHF. The chain joins TRBV9 to TRBJ1-5, with D unresolved. This CDR3 has 15 amino acids. V was pared by 0 bases and J by 5 bases, with 12 bases between. Germline lookup yields CDR1 SGDLS and CDR2 YYNGEE.

This sequence joins TRBV19 and TRBJ2-1, with TRBD2 matching 15 bases. The CDR3 sequence is 16 residues long. The ends lost 8 bases at V and 8 bases at J; junction bases unmatched: 10. From germline, CDR1 is LNHDA and CDR2 SQIVND (reference sequence). Here the CDR3 DNA reads TGTGCCAGTCAAAGGACTAGCGGGGGGGCTGGGGATGAGCAGTTCTTC. Its translation is CASQRTSGGAGDEQFF. The full variable domain, in which reference TRBV19 and TRBJ2-1 provide the parts outside the CDR3, is DGGITQSPKYLFRKEGQNVTLSCEQNLNHDAMYWYRQDPGQGLRLIYYSQIVNDFQKGDIAEGYSVSREKKESFPLTVTSAQKNPTAFYLCASQRTSGGAGDEQFFGPGTRLTVL.

V is TRBV19 and J is TRBJ1-2; 7 bases map to TRBD1. V shed 4 bases and J 0 bases; nucleotides not matched to a gene: 8. Germline assignment: CDR1 LNHDA and CDR2 SQIVND (reference sequence). The CDR3 spans 16 residues. The CDR3 here is CASSNLTGQPNYGYTF. DNA of the CDR3: TGTGCCAGTAGTAACCTTACGGGACAGCCTAACTATGGCTACACCTTC.

The chain links TRBV11-2 to TRBJ1-3; D is unresolved. The CDR3 length is 12 residues. Germline V gives CDR1 SGHAT, CDR2 FQNNGV. V gave up 1 base and J gave up 7 bases, with 5 bases separating them. This chain's CDR3 is CASSLVRNTIYF. Here the CDR3 DNA reads TGTGCCAGCAGCTTAGTTCGGAACACCATATATTTT.

V gene TRBV6-4 combines with J gene TRBJ2-3; 7 bases are shared with TRBD1. V dropped 7 bases and J dropped 2; count of bases not matched to a gene: 6. The length of the CDR3 is 14 residues. Germline V gives CDR1 MRHNA, CDR2 SNTAGT. CDR3 sequence reads: CASNDGTDTDTQYF. In DNA, the CDR3 is TGTGCCAGCAACGACGGGACAGACACAGATACGCAGTATTTT.

This clone was observed a few times. The V call is TRBV6-5, the J call TRBJ1-1; possibly TRBD1 for D (5 bases). CDR3 length equals 15 residues. Trimming took 0 bases from V and 1 from J, leaving 9 bases between them. CDR1 is MNHEY, CDR2 SVGAGI, per germline. DNA of the CDR3: TGTGCCAGCAGTTACTCGATCCAGGGGAACACTGAAGCTTTCTTT. This codes for CASSYSIQGNTEAFF.

V is TRBV5-6 and J is TRBJ2-2; TRBD2 matches 8 bases. V shed 2 bases and J 0 bases; nucleotides not matched to a gene: 3. CDR3 length: 16 residues. Germline V gives CDR1 SGHDT, CDR2 YYEEEE. The CDR3 DNA sequence: TGTGCCAGCAGCTTAGGGGGACTAGCGAACACCGGGGAGCTGTTTTTT. This sequence encodes CASSLGGLANTGELFF.

This clone has only a few counts. The chain has TRBV15 and TRBJ2-3; TRBD2 aligns across 10 bases. Germline-derived CDR1 and CDR2 are LNHNV and YYDKDF (reference sequence). The junction had 6 bases not matched to a gene; V was cut back by 6 bases and J by 3 bases. The CDR3 is made up of 15 amino acids. CDR3 DNA sequence: TGTGCCACCAGAGAAGCGGGAGGGTTTACAGATACGCAGTATTTT. Translated: CATREAGGFTDTQYF. The full variable domain, completed using reference TRBV15 and TRBJ2-3, is DAMVIQNPRYQVTQFGKPVTLSCSQTLNHNVMYWYQQKSSQAPKLLFHYYDKDFNNEADTPDNFQSRRPNTSFCFLDIRSPGLGDTAMYLCATREAGGFTDTQYFGPGTRLTVL.

This chain joins TRBV9 and TRBJ2-7, with 16 bases fitting TRBD2. V trimming: 7 bases; J trimming: 3 bases; junction bases outside the gene matches: 13. Germline CDR1 SGDLS, CDR2 YYNGEE. The length of the CDR3 is 18 residues. As DNA, the CDR3 is TGTGCCAGCCTATTGTTCGGGACTAGCGGGAGGGCCTTCTACGAGCAGTACTTC. It translates to CASLLFGTSGRAFYEQYF.

This chain joins TRBV18 and TRBJ1-4, with 7 bases matching TRBD1. V dropped 3 bases and J dropped 2; count of bases not matched to a gene: 6. The CDR3 has 16 residues. CDR1 is KGHSH and CDR2 is LQKENI in the germline V gene. CDR3 region: CASSPRQGLTNEKLFF. The CDR3, as DNA: TGTGCCAGCTCACCGCGACAGGGTTTGACTAATGAAAAACTGTTTTTT.

This clone has more than one count but fewer than ten. The rearrangement uses TRBV5-1 and TRBJ2-7; weak D call: TRBD1 (5 bases). Germline CDR1 is SGHRS and CDR2 is YFSETQ. The CDR3 has 13 amino acids. V was shortened by 4 bases and J by 0 bases, with 8 bases between the two germline ends. The CDR3 nucleotides read TGCGCCAGCAGCACAGGAGACTCCTACGAGCAGTACTTC. Translating gives CASSTGDSYEQYF.

V usage is TRBV27 and J usage is TRBJ2-6; TRBD1 might be the D (5 bases). CDR1 is MNHEY, CDR2 SMNVEV, per germline (reference sequence). The germline V and J ends were trimmed by 4 bases and 0 bases, with 10 bases remaining between them. The CDR3 totals 16 residues. CDR3 in amino acids: CASSSGPSSGANVLTF. The DNA of the CDR3 is TGTGCCAGCAGTTCAGGGCCTTCCTCTGGGGCCAACGTCCTGACTTTC.

The chain joins TRBV5-1 to TRBJ2-7; 11 positions agree with TRBD1. The germline V gene has CDR1 SGHRS and CDR2 YFSETQ. This CDR3 is built from 15 residues. V gave up 0 bases and J gave up 4 bases; unmatched junction bases: 3. The CDR3 sequence: CASSLDGTGGYEQYF. CDR3 in DNA: TGCGCCAGCAGCTTGGACGGGACAGGGGGGTACGAGCAGTACTTC.